Listed below are T cell receptor beta chains from one sample, sequenced in a study of graft-versus-host responses after intestinal transplantation. Repertoires were generated with immunoSEQ multiplex PCR, while TCRdb's copy carries only in-frame clones and drops some. The sample has about 120,000 clones, approximately 90% seen once. Antigens for these TCRs are unknown. The sequencing used unstimulated CD4+ T cells sorted from spleen or lymph node cells, collected before transplant. Every receptor here comes from a human donor who was the organ donor for an intestinal transplant. CDR3s include the opening cysteine and the closing phenylalanine or tryptophan. D genes are given only for firm matches. Clone size is shown for a subset of rows, as once, few, many or a class of expanded clone.

clone_size j_call d_call v_call cdr3_nt cdr3_aa
NA TRBJ2-2 NA TRBV6-5 TGTGCCAGCACACGGACTAACACCGGGGAGCTGTTTTTT CASTRTNTGELFF
NA TRBJ1-1 NA TRBV12-2 TGTGCAAGTCGCTTAAATCCGGGGAACACTGAAGCTTTCTTT CASRLNPGNTEAFF
NA TRBJ2-1 TRBD2 TRBV5-1 TGCGCCAGCAGCCCGAAAGCCCTAGCGGAATACCACAATGAGCAGTTCTTC CASSPKALAEYHNEQFF
NA TRBJ2-7 TRBD2 TRBV5-1 TGCGCCAGCAGCTCGGGGGGTGAACCCCCCTACGAGCAGTACTTC CASSSGGEPPYEQYF
NA TRBJ1-2 NA TRBV4-2 TGTGCCAGCAGCCAAAGCGGGACCTCTAACTATGGCTACACCTTC CASSQSGTSNYGYTF
NA TRBJ1-4 TRBD1 TRBV7-9 TGTGCCAGCAGCCCATTACAGGGGCCTCCGGCTAATGAAAAACTGTTTTTT CASSPLQGPPANEKLFF
NA TRBJ2-1 TRBD1 TRBV7-6 TGTGCCAGCAGCATTAGGACAGGGGGCGGCAGTGAGCAGTTCTTC CASSIRTGGGSEQFF
NA TRBJ2-7 NA TRBV2 TGTGCCAGCAGGACAGCCGAGCAGTACTTC CASRTAEQYF
NA TRBJ2-3 TRBD1 TRBV12-5 TGTGCTAGTGGTCTCTCGAGACAGGGTCGGACAGATACGCAGTATTTT CASGLSRQGRTDTQYF
NA TRBJ1-4 NA TRBV4-1 TGTGCCAGCAGCCAAGATTCATCGACAGTAGAAAAACTGTTTTTT CASSQDSSTVEKLFF
NA TRBJ2-7 TRBD1 TRBV11-2 TGTGCCAGCAGCTCATGGGACAGGGGCTACGAGCAGTACTTC CASSSWDRGYEQYF
NA TRBJ2-3 TRBD2 TRBV6-5 TGTGCCAGCAGTTACCGAGCGGGAGGGTCCGTAGATACGCAGTATTTT CASSYRAGGSVDTQYF
NA TRBJ2-1 TRBD1 TRBV23-1 TGCGCCAGCAGTCAAAGCCGGGACAGGGGGTGTAATAAAAACAATGAGCAGTTCTTC CASSQSRDRGCNKNNEQFF
NA TRBJ1-3 TRBD1 TRBV2 TGTGCCAACTCCGGGACAGACTTCTCTGGAAACACCATATATTTT CANSGTDFSGNTIYF
few TRBJ1-3 NA TRBV28 TGTGCCAGCAGTACAGGGTATTCGGGAAACACCATATATTTT CASSTGYSGNTIYF
NA TRBJ2-7 NA TRBV21-1 TGTGCCAGCATTAGCGCTCCCTCCTCCTACGAGCAGTACTTC CASISAPSSYEQYF
NA TRBJ2-2 TRBD2 TRBV4-2 TGTGCCAGCAGCCAAGTAGGACTAGCGGGGCCTTACACCGGGGAGCTGTTTTTT CASSQVGLAGPYTGELFF
NA TRBJ1-1 NA TRBV7-9 TGTGCCAGCAGCTTTCGGGGCCACACTGAAGCTTTCTTT CASSFRGHTEAFF
NA TRBJ2-3 TRBD2 TRBV18 TGTGCCAGCTCACCAGAGACTAGCGGGGTCACAGATACGCAGTATTTT CASSPETSGVTDTQYF
NA TRBJ2-1 NA TRBV15 TGTGCCACCAGCATCAGGCTAGCATCAAGCTCTTACAATGAGCAGTTCTTC CATSIRLASSSYNEQFF
NA TRBJ2-3 NA TRBV7-9 TGTGCCAGCAGCTTAGTTCCCAATACGCAGTATTTT CASSLVPNTQYF
NA TRBJ2-3 NA TRBV5-4 TGTGCCAGCAGCCCACTACAGAGAACAGATACGCAGTATTTT CASSPLQRTDTQYF
NA TRBJ2-3 TRBD2 TRBV10-3 TGTGCCACCGTACGGGGGGGCGCCGGCACAGATACGCAGTATTTT CATVRGGAGTDTQYF
once TRBJ2-5 NA TRBV30 TGTGCCTGGAACGTAGGTGGCAGCCAAGAGACCCAGTACTTC CAWNVGGSQETQYF
NA TRBJ1-4 NA TRBV6-5 TGTGCCAGCAGTTACTCGGGGGGGCCAAATGAAAAACTGTTTTTT CASSYSGGPNEKLFF
few TRBJ1-1 TRBD1 TRBV5-1 TGCGCCAGCAGCTTTTCCAGAGGGGGCGGCACTGAAGCTTTCTTT CASSFSRGGGTEAFF
NA TRBJ1-2 NA TRBV6-6 TGTGCCAGCAGTCAGGGCCCCTATGGCTACACCTTC CASSQGPYGYTF
NA TRBJ2-2 NA TRBV4-2 TGTGCCAGCAGCGGGAGCACCGGGGAGCTGTTTTTT CASSGSTGELFF
NA TRBJ2-1 NA TRBV2 TGTGCCAGTCTTCTTGACGGGCCCGGAGGGAATGAGCAGTTCTTC CASLLDGPGGNEQFF
NA TRBJ2-1 NA TRBV6-6 TGTGCCACCGTCGCGAGCTCCTACAATGAGCAGTTCTTC CATVASSYNEQFF
NA TRBJ2-1 NA TRBV20-1 TGCAGTGCTAGAGACCTTTTGGAGCAGTTCTTC CSARDLLEQFF
NA TRBJ2-1 NA TRBV30 TGTGCCTGGACTCAAGGGTTAGGGATCCCCTACAATGAGCAGTTCTTC CAWTQGLGIPYNEQFF
NA TRBJ2-6 TRBD1 TRBV4-3 TGCGCCAGCAGCCAAGAAATCGGGACAGGCAACGTCCTGACTTTC CASSQEIGTGNVLTF
NA TRBJ1-2 TRBD1 TRBV30 TGTGCCTGGAGTCCGGGACAGGGCTTAGGCTACACCTTC CAWSPGQGLGYTF
NA TRBJ1-2 TRBD1 TRBV18 TGTGCCAGCTCTCACAGGGGGAATGGCTACACCTTC CASSHRGNGYTF
NA TRBJ1-1 TRBD1 TRBV25-1 TGTGCCAGCAGTTCGCATCCAGGGGGCAAGGCTGAAGCTTTCTTT CASSSHPGGKAEAFF
NA TRBJ2-5 TRBD2 TRBV5-4 TGTGCCAGCAGCGATCCTAGCGGGCAGCAAGAGACCCAGTACTTC CASSDPSGQQETQYF
NA TRBJ1-1 NA TRBV20-1 TGCAGTGCTCCATTGAACACTGAAGCTTTCTTT CSAPLNTEAFF
NA TRBJ2-4 TRBD2 TRBV19 TGTGCCGGGGGACTAGCGGGGACCAAAAACATTCAGTACTTC CAGGLAGTKNIQYF
NA TRBJ2-3 TRBD1 TRBV7-9 TGTGCCAGCAGCCACAGGGGGCCGGACACAGATACGCAGTATTTT CASSHRGPDTDTQYF
NA TRBJ2-3 NA TRBV6-1 TGTGCCAGCAGTGATTGTGGGGCCTATACGCAGTATTTT CASSDCGAYTQYF
NA TRBJ1-2 NA TRBV2 TGTGCCAGCAGTGAGGGAGGGTGGGGCTACACCTTC CASSEGGWGYTF
NA TRBJ2-1 NA TRBV9 TGTGCCAGCAGCGTCCTACTAACCAGCTCCTACAATGAGCAGTTCTTC CASSVLLTSSYNEQFF
NA TRBJ1-4 NA TRBV9 TGTGCCAGCAGCGTAGGGACAGACAATGAAAAACTGTTTTTT CASSVGTDNEKLFF
NA TRBJ2-7 NA TRBV6-5 TGTGCCAGCAGCCAAATGGACAGGGAGGGGGGTGAGCAGTACTTC CASSQMDREGGEQYF
NA TRBJ1-2 NA TRBV4-1 TGCGCCAGCAGCCAGGGAAGGGCAGGGATCTATGGCTACACCTTC CASSQGRAGIYGYTF
NA TRBJ2-4 TRBD2 TRBV7-7 TGTGCTAGCAGCGCCGGGACTAGCGGGAGGATGTACTTC CASSAGTSGRMYF
NA TRBJ2-2 TRBD2 TRBV28 TGTGCCAGCAGTTTATTGGCTAGCGGGAGTGCGGTTGCCGGGGAGCTGTTTTTT CASSLLASGSAVAGELFF
NA TRBJ1-1 NA TRBV5-5 TGTGCCAGCAGCTTCTTGGAATCTGTCACTGAAGCTTTCTTT CASSFLESVTEAFF
NA TRBJ2-3 TRBD2 TRBV7-2 TGTGCCAGCAGCCAGATTAGCGGGAGAAACACAGATACGCAGTATTTT CASSQISGRNTDTQYF
once TRBJ2-2 TRBD2 TRBV9 TGTGCCAGCAGCGCGACTAGCGGGAGAAACGGGGAGCTGTTTTTT CASSATSGRNGELFF
NA TRBJ2-5 TRBD1 TRBV10-1 TGCGCCAGCAGTAGGGACAGGGAAGGGGAGACCCAGTACTTC CASSRDREGETQYF
NA TRBJ2-1 TRBD2 TRBV7-6 TGTGCCAGCAGCTTAGCGCGTCGGGCTAGCGGGAATGAGCAGTTCTTC CASSLARRASGNEQFF
NA TRBJ2-3 TRBD2 TRBV5-4 TGTGCCAGCAGCGTGGGACTAGCGGGAGGAGGGTTGCCAGATACGCAGTATTTT CASSVGLAGGGLPDTQYF